The 17 T cell receptor beta chains below come from one sample, sequenced in a study of regulatory T cells in long-lasting Graves disease. Assembly of TCR beta libraries relied on iRepertoire HTBI primers together with Arm-PCR of CDR3 regions. TCRdb passed the multiplex PCR reads through MiXCR, listing each CDR3 protein once. The sample consists of roughly 400,000 distinct CDR3 sequences, about 21% of them appearing once. Sample time point: persistent/refractory GD, antithyroid drugs over 5 years with positive TRAb. There was RNA extracted from PBMCs, and the TCR library was made from it. Sample: peripheral blood mononuclear cells (PBMCs), taken when the disease was refractory, from a patient treated with antithyroid drugs. The receptors were gathered from a female donor with Graves disease.

The chain is built from TRBV20-1 and TRBJ2-7; a possible D gene is TRBD2 (6 bases). CDR3 length: 14 residues. V lost 6 bases to trimming and J lost 1 base, with 16 bases between them. In germline, CDR1 is DFQATT, CDR2 SNEGSKA (reference sequence). CDR3 sequence (DNA): TGCAGTGCCCGGTGGATAGCGGATTCCTACGAGCAGTACTTC. Protein sequence: CSARWIADSYEQYF.

This clonotype has at least ten counts. The J gene is TRBJ2-7, the V gene TRBV2; 9 bases agree with TRBD2. CDR3 length equals 14 residues. Germline CDR1 is SNHLY and CDR2 is FYNNEI. After removal of 7 bases from V and 2 bases from J, the junction contained 6 bases not matched to a gene. CDR3 in DNA: TGTGCCAGCACTGTAGCGGGAGTGGCCTACGAGCAGTACTTC. This sequence encodes CASTVAGVAYEQYF. Drawing the rest from reference TRBV2 and TRBJ2-7, the complete variable domain is EPEVTQTPSHQVTQMGQEVILRCVPISNHLYFYWYRQILGQKVEFLVSFYNNEISEKSEIFDDQFSVERPDGSNFTLKIRSTKLEDSAMYFCASTVAGVAYEQYFGPGTRLTVT.

This clonotype has ten or more counts. V usage is TRBV2 and J usage is TRBJ2-2; D gene unclear. This CDR3 is built from 14 residues. The V gene lost 6 bases and the J gene lost 8 bases, with 16 bases spanning the gap. Germline V CDR1 and CDR2: SNHLY, FYNNEI. CDR3 sequence: CASRSLGSSGELFF. CDR3 nucleotides: TGTGCCAGCAGGTCGTTAGGGTCTTCGGGGGAGCTGTTTTTT.

This clonotype was observed many times. The V and J genes are TRBV27 and TRBJ1-2; 7 nucleotides match TRBD1. V was pared by 5 bases and J by 5 bases, with 5 bases of the junction left unmatched. Looked up from germline, CDR1 is MNHEY and CDR2 is SMNVEV (reference sequence). This CDR3 is built from 13 residues. The DNA for the CDR3 is TGTGCCAGCAGTCCAGGGGGGAGGTATGGCTACACCTTC. Its protein product is CASSPGGRYGYTF.

This clonotype was recorded at least ten times. The V gene is TRBV20-1, the J gene TRBJ1-1; a possible D gene is TRBD1 (6 bases). This CDR3 spans 13 amino acids. CDR1 is DFQATT, CDR2 SNEGSKA, per germline (reference sequence). V lost 3 bases and J 0 bases, leaving 8 bases between the germline ends. CDR3 sequence: CSASDRLNTEAFF. CDR3 coding DNA: TGCAGTGCTAGTGACAGGCTGAACACTGAAGCTTTCTTT.

This clonotype was picked up many times. The gene calls are TRBV11-2 and TRBJ1-1; D unresolved. Germline values: CDR1 SGHAT, CDR2 FQNNGV. The germline V and J ends were trimmed by 1 base and 5 bases, with 14 bases remaining between them. CDR3 length: 15 amino acids. CDR3 residues: CASSLVTAGRTEAFF. In nucleotides, the CDR3 is TGTGCCAGCAGCTTAGTTACGGCAGGACGGACTGAAGCTTTCTTT.

The rearrangement uses TRBV7-2 and TRBJ2-5, with TRBD2 matching 9 bases. CDR3 length equals 16 residues. The germline gives CDR1 SGHTA, CDR2 FQGNSA. V shed 5 bases and J 1 base; nucleotides not matched to a gene: 8. The CDR3 loop is CASSLDPGLAQETQYF. In DNA, the CDR3 is TGTGCCAGCAGCCTCGACCCGGGACTAGCCCAAGAGACCCAGTACTTC.

This chain joins TRBV2 and TRBJ2-5; TRBD1 aligns across 7 bases. The CDR3 runs 15 residues. V trimming: 5 bases; J trimming: 5 bases; junction bases outside the gene matches: 11. Germline CDR1 SNHLY, CDR2 FYNNEI. In DNA form, the CDR3 reads TGTGCCAGCAGTCCCCCCGGACAGGCGCGGGAGACCCAGTACTTC. It encodes CASSPPGQARETQYF.

The V call is TRBV6-1, the J call TRBJ2-7; D uncertain. The CDR3 contains 13 residues. In germline, CDR1 is MNHNS, CDR2 SASEGT. V was shortened by 6 bases and J by 2 bases, with 11 bases between the two germline ends. CDR3 loop: CASSPGPAYEQYF. CDR3 nucleotides: TGTGCCAGCAGCCCCGGGCCAGCCTACGAGCAGTACTTC.

This clonotype was observed a handful of times. A clone one base away is much larger, so this may be a read error. The chain uses TRBV28 and TRBJ2-7; D is possibly TRBD2 (6 bases). The length of the CDR3 is 15 residues. CDR1 and CDR2 from the germline V gene are MDHEN and SYDVKM. The V gene lost 5 bases and the J gene lost 3 bases, with 17 bases spanning the gap. The CDR3 sequence: CASSTSGASVYEQYF. The CDR3 nucleotides read TGTGCCAGCAGTACCTCCGGGGCTAGCGTCTACGAGCAGTACTTC. Filled out from reference TRBV28 and TRBJ2-7, the complete variable domain reads DVKVTQSSRYLVKRTGEKVFLECVQDMDHENMFWYRQDPGLGLRLIYFSYDVKMKEKGDIPEGYSVSREKKERFSLILESASTNQTSMYLCASSTSGASVYEQYFGPGTRLTVT.

This clonotype was counted only a few times. J is TRBJ2-2 and V is TRBV5-1; 12 nucleotides match TRBD1. Per the germline V gene, CDR1 is SGHRS and CDR2 is YFSETQ. The CDR3 is 17 residues long. Trimming removed 0 bases from V and 4 bases from J; junction bases left unmatched: 4. Here the CDR3 DNA reads TGCGCCAGCAGCTTGGACGGGACAGGGGGCAGCACCGGGGAGCTGTTTTTT. Translating it yields CASSLDGTGGSTGELFF.

With regard to this clonotype: Since a much larger clone is just one base distant, this may be a read error. The chain uses TRBV12-3 or TRBV12-4 and TRBJ2-2, with D perhaps TRBD2 (6 bases). The V and J ends lost 8 bases and 6 bases respectively, with 16 bases between them. The CDR3 is made up of 14 amino acids. The CDR3 loop is CASENPPGAGELFF. CDR3 nucleotide sequence: TGTGCCAGCGAGAACCCCCCGGGGGCCGGGGAGCTGTTTTTT.

This clonotype has ten or more counts. The genes are TRBV28 and TRBJ1-6; 8 bases map to TRBD1. Losses at the gene ends were 1 base for V and 0 bases for J; bases not matched to a gene: 5. This CDR3 spans 18 amino acids. Germline CDR1 MDHEN, CDR2 SYDVKM. CDR3 sequence reads: CASSLFWTGSSYNSPLHF. CDR3 coding DNA: TGTGCCAGCAGTTTATTTTGGACAGGGAGCTCCTATAATTCACCCCTCCACTTT.

This clonotype came up many times. The chain couples TRBV20-1 to TRBJ2-7; 11 bases fit TRBD2. The length of the CDR3 is 15 residues. Germline V gene data show CDR1 as DFQATT and CDR2 as SNEGSKA (reference sequence). Losses at the gene ends were 1 base for V and 7 bases for J; bases not matched to a gene: 9. The CDR3 coding sequence is TGCAGTGCTAGAGTGGGGCTAGCGGGAGGTGGGGAGCAGTACTTC. This codes for CSARVGLAGGGEQYF.

The chain couples TRBV7-4 to TRBJ1-6; 10 nucleotides match TRBD1. The CDR3 covers 14 residues. The V segment lost 9 bases and the J segment 6 bases; nucleotides outside the gene matches: 5. The V gene's germline CDR1 is SGHVT and CDR2 SQSDAQ. For the CDR3, the DNA is TGTGCCAGTGGGGGGGACAGGGGTAATTCACCCCTCCACTTT. Protein product: CASGGDRGNSPLHF.

Comment on this clonotype: Its ends do not fully match the called genes, so a read error is possible. J is TRBJ1-1 and V is TRBV30; D is unresolved. The CDR3 spans 14 residues. Germline loops: CDR1 GTSNPN, CDR2 SVGIG (reference sequence). The CDR3 is CAWSVPLLNTEASF. CDR3 coding DNA: TGTGCCTGGAGTGTACCCCTACTGAACACTGAAGCTTCCTTT.

At least ten counts were recorded for this clonotype. The chain uses TRBV12-3 or TRBV12-4 and TRBJ1-1; unclear D gene. The CDR3 loop spans 12 amino acids. Trimming left V 6 bases short and J 5 bases short, with 10 bases between. The CDR3 DNA reads TGTGCCAGCAGGGGGATCGAGACTGAAGCTTTCTTT. It yields the protein CASRGIETEAFF.